This T cell receptor (beta chain) was profiled in a study of blood T cell repertoires in COVID-19. About the research overall: Sources were T cells, B-cell-depleted T cells, or PBMCs; the material itself was cDNA or gDNA.

The assay was immunoSEQ multiplex PCR, and TCRdb's table has in-frame clones only and misses some. The sample records hundreds of thousands of clones, roughly 90% being singletons. The source of this sequence is a man aged 40-49 years with acute or convalescent COVID-19. Sequencing was done on a sample of peripheral blood.

The CDR3 DNA follows: TGTGCCAGTACCACGAGGGGGGGACAGGACCAGTTCTTC. Translation gives CASTTRGGQDQFF. The gene calls are TRBV19 and TRBJ2-1; D may be TRBD1 (8 bases). The CDR3 covers 13 residues. The germline V gene encodes CDR1 LNHDA and CDR2 SQIVND (reference sequence). Trimming left V 7 bases short and J 13 bases short, with 20 bases between.